The clone carrying this T cell receptor (delta chain) has only a few counts. Its antigen is as yet unknown. The template was reverse-transcribed extracted RNA. Multiplex PCR used pooled V-gene forward primers and a constant-region reverse primer to amplify CDR3s. TCRdb fed the multiplex PCR reads to CATT. The repertoire consists of about 53,000 delta-chain clones, with approximately 15% occurring once and the leading ten covering about 0.38%. These data belong to a study of Vδ1+ human thymocytes. Whole-study results and caveats: In the thymus, TRG and TRD repertoires looked highly polyclonal with Gaussian CDR3 lengths.

The V and J ends lost 0 bases and 2 bases, in that order; junction bases with no gene match: 20. Per the germline V gene, CDR1 is TSWWSYY and CDR2 is QGS. This CDR3 comprises 21 residues. The sorted cells were CD3+ Vdelta1+ Vdelta2- thymocytes from alphabeta-depleted thymus. The clonotype was recovered from a girl less than two years old who had congenital heart surgery. Sequenced material: Vdelta1+ gamma-delta thymocytes from the thymus. Specified subset: FACS-sorted CD3+ TCRalphabeta- TCRVdelta1+ TCRVdelta2- thymocytes. This chain connects TRDV1 to TRDJ1; TRDD3 matches 8 bases. The CDR3 bases are TGTGCTCTTGGGGAACTGACCCTTTCCGTACCTGGGGGAATACTTACCGATAAACTCATCTTT. Translated, it gives CALGELTLSVPGGILTDKLIF.